A selection of T cell receptor beta chains follows, all from one sample in a study of blood T cell repertoires in COVID-19. Repertoires were generated with immunoSEQ multiplex PCR, while TCRdb's copy carries only in-frame clones and drops some. Of 180,000 or so clones listed, 70% to 90% were seen once; the top ten hold more than 7.5%. Sequencing was carried out using peripheral blood. Source of these receptors: a man aged 35-49 years who had recovered from COVID-19. The CDR3 runs from the conserved cysteine through the conserved F or W.

J gene: TRBJ1-6; V gene: TRBV30; CDR3 protein: CAWSDGQGASPLHF
J gene: TRBJ2-7; V gene: TRBV6-5; CDR3 protein: CASSYSKTGPYEQYF
J gene: TRBJ2-1; V gene: TRBV7-2; CDR3 protein: CASSSPRGAGEQFF
J gene: TRBJ2-7; V gene: TRBV13; CDR3 protein: CASSQGSGLVFHEQYF
J gene: TRBJ1-2; V gene: TRBV6-5; CDR3 protein: CASSYGQASYGYTF
J gene: TRBJ1-4; V gene: TRBV15; CDR3 protein: CATSRDLFEKLFF
J gene: TRBJ1-2; V gene: TRBV4-3; CDR3 protein: CASSPRPRVNYGYTF
J gene: TRBJ2-1; V gene: TRBV7-9; CDR3 protein: CASSYDSPLDLYNEQFF
J gene: TRBJ1-3; V gene: TRBV9; CDR3 protein: CASSVGVNSDYSGNTIYF
J gene: TRBJ2-2; V gene: TRBV6-6; CDR3 protein: CASSYLGQGGGELFF